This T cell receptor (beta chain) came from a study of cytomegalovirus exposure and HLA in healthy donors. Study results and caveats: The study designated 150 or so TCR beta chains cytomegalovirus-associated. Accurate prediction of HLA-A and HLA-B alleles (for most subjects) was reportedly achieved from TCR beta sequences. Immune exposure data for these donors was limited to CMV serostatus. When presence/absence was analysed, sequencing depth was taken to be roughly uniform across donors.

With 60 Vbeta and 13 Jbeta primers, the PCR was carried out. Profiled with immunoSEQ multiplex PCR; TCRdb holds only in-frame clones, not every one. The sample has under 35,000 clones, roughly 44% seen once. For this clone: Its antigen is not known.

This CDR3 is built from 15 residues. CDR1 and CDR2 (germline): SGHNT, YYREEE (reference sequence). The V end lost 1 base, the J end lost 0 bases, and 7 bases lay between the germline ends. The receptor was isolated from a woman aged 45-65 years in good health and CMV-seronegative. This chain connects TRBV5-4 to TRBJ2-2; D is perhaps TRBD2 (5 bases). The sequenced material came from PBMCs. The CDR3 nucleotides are TGTGCCAGCAGCTTGAGCGGAGCGAACACCGGGGAGCTGTTTTTT. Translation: CASSLSGANTGELFF.